These 28 T cell receptor beta chains came from one sample sequenced in a study of neurological immune-mediated disorders. TCRdb analysed the 5' RACE reads with MiXCR anew, one entry per CDR3 protein. The sample has about 38,000 distinct CDR3 sequences, more than 9% seen once. Sequenced material: CD4+ T cells from blood. Every receptor here comes from a woman in her thirties with HTLV-1-associated myelopathy (HAM/TSP).

This clonotype has at least ten counts. This chain joins TRBV12-3 or TRBV12-4 and TRBJ1-5, with 10 bases matching TRBD1. After removal of 4 bases from V and 3 bases from J, the junction contained 6 bases not matched to a gene. There are 16 residues in the CDR3. The CDR3 DNA reads TGTGCCAGCAGTTCCTGGACAGGGGGAGACAATCAGCCCCAGCATTTT. Protein: CASSSWTGGDNQPQHF.

This clonotype was counted at least ten times. The chain has TRBV5-1 and TRBJ1-2; the D is unclear. The V end lost 4 bases, the J end lost 3 bases, and 13 bases lay between the germline ends. Germline-derived CDR1 and CDR2 are SGHRS and YFSETQ. This CDR3 region has 14 residues. The CDR3 DNA follows: TGCGCCAGCAGCCCGGGCCGGCGTGACTATGGCTACACCTTC. Its translation is CASSPGRRDYGYTF. The full variable domain, rest sourced from reference TRBV5-1 and TRBJ1-2, is KAGVTQTPRYLIKTRGQQVTLSCSPISGHRSVSWYQQTPGQGLQFLFEYFSETQRNKGNFPGRFSGRQFSNSRSEMNVSTLELGDSALYLCASSPGRRDYGYTFGSGTRLTVV.

The V gene is TRBV7-3, the J gene TRBJ2-7; D assignment may be TRBD1 or TRBD2 (6 bases each). The CDR3 contains 15 residues. V was pared by 2 bases and J by 6 bases, with 17 bases between. Germline-derived CDR1 and CDR2 are SGHTA and FQGTGA. DNA for the CDR3: TGTGCCAGCAGCTTACTGGCCTGGGGGGCCGGCGAGCAGTACTTC. Protein sequence: CASSLLAWGAGEQYF.

Comment on this clonotype: An end of the junction does not agree with germline; a read error may underlie this. This chain uses TRBV13 with TRBJ2-3, with unresolved D. The germline V gene has CDR1 PRHDT and CDR2 FYEKMQ (reference sequence). The CDR3 loop spans 13 amino acids. The CDR3 here is CDSSPKSTDTQYF. DNA of the CDR3: TGTGACAGCAGCCCGAAGTCCACAGATACTCAGTATTTT. Based on the CDR3 plus reference TRBV13 and TRBJ2-3, the full variable domain is AAGVIQSPRHLIKEKRETATLKCYPIPRHDTVYWYQQGPGQDPQFLISFYEKMQSDKGSIPDRFSAQQFSDYHSELNMSSLELGDSALYFCDSSPKSTDTQYFGPGTRLTVL.

This clonotype was recorded many times. This chain uses TRBV10-3 with TRBJ2-3, with TRBD2 matching over 13 bases. Germline assignment: CDR1 ENHRY and CDR2 SYGVKD. This CDR3 contains 15 residues. Trimming took 6 bases from V and 6 from J; bases not matched to a gene: 6. In nucleotides, the CDR3 is TGTGCCATCAGATTTACTAGCGGGGGGGCCGATACGCAGTATTTT. It is translated as CAIRFTSGGADTQYF.

This clonotype appeared many times. At one end the junction does not follow the germline gene, possibly because of a read error. The gene calls are TRBV7-9 and TRBJ1-3; no reliable D call. Germline CDR1 reads SEHNR; CDR2 reads FQNEAQ (reference sequence). This CDR3 region has 12 residues. CDR3 in DNA: TGTGCCAGCAGCTTAGGCAATTCTAGGGCGCATTTT. The encoded protein is CASSLGNSRAHF.

Ten or more counts support this clonotype. This rearrangement joins TRBV15 to TRBJ1-1, with D maybe TRBD1 (5 bases). Trimming removed 5 bases at V and 5 bases at J, with 15 bases between. The CDR3 spans 14 residues. The germline CDR1 and CDR2 sequences are LNHNV and YYDKDF (reference sequence). CDR3 sequence: CATSDERGRTEAFF. DNA for the CDR3: TGTGCCACCAGCGACGAGAGGGGAAGGACTGAAGCTTTCTTT.

The sample holds many counts of this clonotype. This rearrangement joins TRBV5-1 to TRBJ2-3; a possible D gene is TRBD2 (6 bases). The V end was cut by 4 bases, the J end by 2 bases, with 17 bases between. Germline loops: CDR1 SGHRS, CDR2 YFSETQ. CDR3 length: 16 amino acids. The DNA of the CDR3 is TGCGCCAGCAGCCTCCGTGGGACTCAAAACACAGATACGCAGTATTTT. Translated: CASSLRGTQNTDTQYF. The variable domain in full, completed from reference TRBV5-1 and TRBJ2-3, reads KAGVTQTPRYLIKTRGQQVTLSCSPISGHRSVSWYQQTPGQGLQFLFEYFSETQRNKGNFPGRFSGRQFSNSRSEMNVSTLELGDSALYLCASSLRGTQNTDTQYFGPGTRLTVL.

There are many counts of this clonotype. The chain employs TRBV27 and TRBJ2-7; no clear D. Trimming stripped 2 bases from V and 2 bases from J, with 22 bases between. Germline V lookup: CDR1 MNHEY, CDR2 SMNVEV (reference sequence). The CDR3 is 18 residues long. For the CDR3, the DNA is TGTGCCAGCAGTTTACGCAGTCTGAATCGGGTTTCGGCCTACGAGCAGTACTTC. This codes for CASSLRSLNRVSAYEQYF.

This clonotype was seen many times. This chain links TRBV14 with TRBJ2-7; 8 positions match TRBD2. CDR1 and CDR2 (germline): SGHDN, FVKESK. V shed 4 bases and J 5 bases; nucleotides not matched to a gene: 10. The CDR3 is 15 amino acids. CDR3 sequence reads: CASSPQAGGFNEQYF. CDR3 nucleotide sequence: TGTGCCAGCAGCCCCCAGGCGGGGGGTTTCAACGAGCAGTACTTC.

As to this clonotype: An end of the junction does not agree with germline; a read error may underlie this. The CDR3 region is CSARSPGTGGGPDTKYF. CDR3 DNA: TGCAGTGCTAGATCCCCGGGAACCGGCGGGGGGCCAGATACGAAGTATTTT. The chain is built from TRBV20-1 and TRBJ2-3; TRBD2 aligns across 8 bases. The CDR3 contains 17 residues. CDR1 is DFQATT and CDR2 is SNEGSKA in the germline V gene (reference sequence).

This clonotype was found many times. The chain joins TRBV5-1 to TRBJ2-1; a possible D gene is TRBD2 (5 bases). CDR1 SGHRS and CDR2 YFSETQ come from the germline V gene. The ends were cut back, 0 bases at V and 5 bases at J, with 9 bases in the middle. This CDR3 has 14 amino acids. The CDR3 DNA reads as TGCGCCAGCAGCTTGGATCCGGGAAACAATGAGCAGTTCTTC. Translation gives CASSLDPGNNEQFF.

Points on this clonotype: The limits of the CDR3 on the DNA are not certain, so only TCRdb's listed CDR3 is given. The J gene is TRBJ1-1, the V gene TRBV14; TRBD1, the D gene given by the table, was not confirmed from the DNA. The CDR3 extends over 20 residues, inclusive of both ends. CDR1 and CDR2 (germline): SGHDN, FVKESK. The CDR3 sequence is CASSFYICSARQGENTEAFF.

This clonotype was seen repeatedly, ten times or more. V gene TRBV20-1 combines with J gene TRBJ1-6, with D perhaps TRBD1 (6 bases). This CDR3 has 13 residues. Germline loops: CDR1 DFQATT, CDR2 SNEGSKA (reference sequence). The germline V and J ends were trimmed by 6 bases and 10 bases, with 16 bases remaining between them. The CDR3 is CSAGTERGSPLHF. CDR3 nucleotides: TGCAGTGCCGGCACCGAGAGGGGGTCACCCCTCCACTTT.

This clonotype has a single count. The chain employs TRBV7-2 and TRBJ2-7; the match to TRBD2 covers 9 bases. This CDR3 has 14 residues. Germline CDR1 and CDR2: SGHTA and FQGNSA. V gave up 4 bases and J gave up 3 bases; unmatched junction bases: 4. The CDR3 here is CASSYLAGSYEQYF. For the CDR3, the DNA is TGTGCCAGCAGCTACCTAGCGGGGAGCTACGAGCAGTACTTC. Filled out from reference TRBV7-2 and TRBJ2-7, the complete variable domain reads GAGVSQSPSNKVTEKGKDVELRCDPISGHTALYWYRQSLGQGLEFLIYFQGNSAPDKSGLPSDRFSAERTGGSVSTLTIQRTQQEDSAVYLCASSYLAGSYEQYFGPGTRLTVT.

At least ten counts were recorded for this clonotype. The genes are TRBV10-3 and TRBJ1-5; D unresolved. Trimming took 3 bases from V and 7 from J, leaving 19 bases between them. The V gene's germline CDR1 is ENHRY and CDR2 SYGVKD. The CDR3 sequence is 16 residues long. CDR3 sequence reads: CAISDFWEQTKQPQHF. The DNA of the CDR3 is TGTGCCATCAGTGATTTCTGGGAACAGACCAAGCAGCCCCAGCATTTT.

In its sample, this clonotype was seen many times. V and J are TRBV9 and TRBJ2-3; 9 bases match TRBD2. V was clipped by 5 bases and J by 0 bases; unmatched bases: 1. The germline gives CDR1 SGDLS, CDR2 YYNGEE. This CDR3 contains 14 residues. The CDR3 coding sequence is TGTGCCAGCAGGGCGGGGGGGAGCACAGATACGCAGTATTTT. Translated: CASRAGGSTDTQYF.

This clonotype occurred many times. The V and J genes are TRBV10-3 and TRBJ1-2; D is possibly TRBD1 (5 bases). The V end lost 2 bases, the J end lost 0 bases, and 7 bases lay between the germline ends. The CDR3 runs to 14 residues. CDR1 and CDR2 (germline): ENHRY, SYGVKD. The chain's CDR3 is CAISEGAANYGYTF. The CDR3 coding sequence is TGTGCCATCAGTGAGGGGGCAGCTAACTATGGCTACACCTTC.

The genes are TRBV7-9 and TRBJ1-6, with D tentatively TRBD1 (5 bases). The germline gives CDR1 SEHNR, CDR2 FQNEAQ (reference sequence). Trimming left V 1 base short and J 3 bases short, with 13 bases between. CDR3 length: 17 residues. Here the CDR3 reads CASSLELAGIYNSPLHF. The CDR3, as DNA: TGTGCCAGCAGCTTAGAACTCGCAGGGATCTATAATTCACCCCTCCACTTT.

At least ten counts were recorded for this clonotype. This chain joins TRBV5-1 and TRBJ2-7, with a possible D match to TRBD1 (5 bases). Germline assignment: CDR1 SGHRS and CDR2 YFSETQ. V gave up 0 bases and J gave up 3 bases, with 13 bases separating them. The CDR3 covers 15 residues. CDR3 coding DNA: TGCGCCAGCAGCTTGGGTCCAGGGCCCTTCTACGAGCAGTACTTC. Its translation is CASSLGPGPFYEQYF.

This clonotype is classed as medium-sized (0.01 to 0.1%). The chain joins TRBV12-3 or TRBV12-4 to TRBJ1-4; the D gene is possibly TRBD1 (5 bases). Trimming left V 2 bases short and J 8 bases short, with 12 bases between. This CDR3 spans 14 amino acids. CDR3 in DNA: TGTGCCAGCAGTTTACAGGGAGGAGGGGAAAAACTGTTTTTT. It translates to CASSLQGGGEKLFF.

This rearrangement joins TRBV24-1 to TRBJ2-2; 12 nucleotides line up with TRBD1. After removal of 9 bases from V and 4 bases from J, the junction contained 2 bases not matched to a gene. The CDR3 is made up of 14 amino acids. Germline CDR1 reads KGHDR; CDR2 reads SFDVKD. CDR3 protein: CATGTGGFTGELFF. The DNA of the CDR3 is TGTGCCACCGGGACAGGGGGCTTCACCGGGGAGCTGTTTTTT.

In its sample, this clonotype was seen many times. The V gene is TRBV20-1, the J gene TRBJ2-3; 8 nucleotides line up with TRBD2. This CDR3 comprises 15 residues. V lost 3 bases to trimming and J lost 2 bases; unmatched junction nucleotides: 7. The germline gives CDR1 DFQATT, CDR2 SNEGSKA (reference sequence). The CDR3 sequence: CSARYRAGDTDTQYF. CDR3 nucleotides: TGCAGTGCTAGGTATAGAGCGGGGGACACAGATACGCAGTATTTT.

This clonotype was seen ten or more times. The rearrangement links TRBV10-3 to TRBJ2-3; unclear D gene. Germline V gene lookup returns CDR1 ENHRY and CDR2 SYGVKD. Trimming removed 10 bases at V and 0 bases at J, with 8 bases between. The CDR3 has 12 residues. The CDR3 DNA reads as TGTGCCACGAGCTATAGCACAGATACGCAGTATTTT. It encodes CATSYSTDTQYF.

This clonotype was seen repeatedly, ten times or more. The V call is TRBV7-9, the J call TRBJ1-5, with 7 nucleotides matching TRBD1. Germline-derived CDR1 and CDR2 are SEHNR and FQNEAQ (reference sequence). The CDR3 is 15 residues long. V lost 1 base to trimming and J lost 5 bases; unmatched junction nucleotides: 5. CDR3 bases: TGTGCCAGCAGCTTAGATGAGGGGGCGGATCAGCCCCAGCATTTT. Translation gives CASSLDEGADQPQHF.

This clonotype has ten or more counts. This chain uses TRBV10-3 with TRBJ2-1; 8 bases match TRBD2. The CDR3 sequence is 14 residues long. CDR1 ENHRY and CDR2 SYGVKD come from the germline V gene. The junction had 7 bases not matched to a gene; V was cut back by 3 bases and J by 9 bases. Here the CDR3 reads CAISDSGGPGEQFF. CDR3 nucleotides: TGTGCCATCAGTGACTCGGGGGGGCCCGGTGAGCAGTTCTTC.

This clonotype occurred many times. The gene calls are TRBV20-1 and TRBJ2-7; 8 bases match TRBD2. Germline CDR1 reads DFQATT; CDR2 reads SNEGSKA (reference sequence). CDR3 size: 14 residues. With 6 bases clipped from V and 2 bases from J, the junction kept 9 bases outside the gene matches. In DNA, the CDR3 is TGCAGTGCCCCACTTAGCGGGGCTCCCTACGAGCAGTACTTC. Its protein product is CSAPLSGAPYEQYF.

The table lists this clonotype with a few counts. CDR3 nucleotides: TGTGCCAGCAGCCCAATCGGACTAGCGGGGAACGAGCAGTACTTC. As protein: CASSPIGLAGNEQYF. The chain has TRBV7-9 and TRBJ2-7; 12 bases agree with TRBD2. V lost 5 bases and J lost 5; bases outside the gene matches: 7. The CDR3 extends over 15 amino acids. The germline gives CDR1 SEHNR, CDR2 FQNEAQ (reference sequence).